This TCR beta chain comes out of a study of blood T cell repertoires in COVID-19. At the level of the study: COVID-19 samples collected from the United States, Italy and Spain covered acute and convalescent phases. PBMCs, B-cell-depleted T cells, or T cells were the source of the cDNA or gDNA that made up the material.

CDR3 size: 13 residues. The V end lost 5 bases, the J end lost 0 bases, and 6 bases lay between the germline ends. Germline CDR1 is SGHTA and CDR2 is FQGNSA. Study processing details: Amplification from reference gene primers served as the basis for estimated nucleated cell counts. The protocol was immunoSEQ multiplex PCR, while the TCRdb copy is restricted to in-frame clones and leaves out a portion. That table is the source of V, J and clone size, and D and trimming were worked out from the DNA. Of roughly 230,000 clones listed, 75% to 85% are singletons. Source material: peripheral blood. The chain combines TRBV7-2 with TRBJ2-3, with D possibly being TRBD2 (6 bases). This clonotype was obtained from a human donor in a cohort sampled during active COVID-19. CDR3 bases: TGTGCCAGCAGCCGGGAGAGCACAGATACGCAGTATTTT. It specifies CASSRESTDTQYF.